The 31 T cell receptor beta chains below were found in one sample sequenced in a study of cytomegalovirus exposure and HLA in healthy donors. With 60 Vbeta and 13 Jbeta primers, the PCR was carried out. TCRdb keeps only in-frame clones here, not all; method: immunoSEQ multiplex PCR. The repertoire includes fewer than 250,000 clones, about three quarters of them detected once, and 1.1% sits in the top ten. What was sequenced was PBMCs. These receptors were collected from a middle-aged woman in good health and CMV-seronegative.

The chain employs TRBV29-1 and TRBJ2-1; 8 nucleotides match TRBD2. The CDR3 is 14 residues long. V dropped 7 bases and J dropped 9; count of bases not matched to a gene: 14. Germline V gene data show CDR1 as SQVTM and CDR2 as ANQGSEA. CDR3 in amino acids: CSGGTSGSFAEQFF. Written as DNA, the CDR3 is TGCAGCGGTGGGACTAGTGGGAGTTTTGCTGAGCAGTTCTTC.

The chain couples TRBV4-3 to TRBJ1-1; D is possibly TRBD1 (5 bases). This CDR3 region has 15 residues. CDR1 and CDR2 from the germline V gene are LGHNA and YSLEER. V was cut by 4 bases and J by 6 bases, with 18 bases left in between. CDR3 nucleotides: TGCGCCAGCAGCCCGGGTGGGGGGTTAACCCCTGAAGCTTTCTTT. Translating it yields CASSPGGGLTPEAFF.

The sample holds a few counts of this clone. The chain is built from TRBV19 and TRBJ2-5, with 7 positions matching TRBD2. The CDR3 is made up of 16 amino acids. V trimming: 3 bases; J trimming: 4 bases; junction bases outside the gene matches: 11. The germline gives CDR1 LNHDA, CDR2 SQIVND (reference sequence). CDR3 protein: CASSIASSGRGETQYF. The CDR3 DNA is TGTGCCAGTAGTATCGCCTCTAGCGGAAGAGGAGAGACCCAGTACTTC.

V gene TRBV7-2 combines with J gene TRBJ2-2; D call uncertain. CDR1 is SGHTA and CDR2 is FQGNSA in the germline V gene. The CDR3 has 11 residues. Trimming pared 7 bases from V and 6 bases from J, leaving 6 bases between. As DNA, the CDR3 is TGTGCCAGCAACCTATCCGGGGAGCTGTTTTTT. This encodes CASNLSGELFF.

V gene TRBV19 combines with J gene TRBJ1-4; D is perhaps TRBD1 (6 bases). Trimming removed 7 bases from V and 8 bases from J, with 20 bases in between. The CDR3 has 15 residues. Per the germline V gene, CDR1 is LNHDA and CDR2 is SQIVND (reference sequence). DNA of the CDR3: TGTGCCAGTACTGCGTTGGGGGGGGCGGACGAAAAACTGTTTTTT. It yields the protein CASTALGGADEKLFF.

This sequence joins TRBV11-2 and TRBJ2-7; 16 bases fit TRBD2. After removal of 5 bases from V and 7 bases from J, the junction contained 11 bases not matched to a gene. Germline V lookup: CDR1 SGHAT, CDR2 FQNNGV. This CDR3 is built from 17 residues. The CDR3 DNA sequence: TGTGCCAGCAGCCCTTCGGGACTAGCGGGAGGGCCTTGGGAGCAGTACGTC. Its protein product is CASSPSGLAGGPWEQYV.

The chain links TRBV4-3 to TRBJ2-2, with D hard to call. Germline CDR1 reads LGHNA; CDR2 reads YSLEER. CDR3 length: 14 amino acids. V lost 6 bases and J lost 3, with 11 bases in between. The CDR3, as DNA: TGCGCCAGCAGTCATAGCAGCGACACCGGGGAGCTGTTTTTT. It codes for CASSHSSDTGELFF.

This clone was detected a few times. V and J are TRBV27 and TRBJ1-1; tentative D call: TRBD1 (5 bases). V was clipped by 5 bases and J by 6 bases, with 16 bases between them. The CDR3 has 14 residues. Germline CDR1 reads MNHEY; CDR2 reads SMNVEV (reference sequence). The CDR3, as DNA: TGTGCCAGCAGTCCCCCTACCAGGGCCGCTGAAGCTTTCTTT. It codes for CASSPPTRAAEAFF.

The gene calls are TRBV5-1 and TRBJ1-1; D perhaps matches TRBD1 (5 bases). Trimming took off 0 bases at V and 1 base at J, with 7 bases between the two ends. Germline V CDR1 and CDR2: SGHRS, YFSETQ. The CDR3 is 14 amino acids. The CDR3 protein is CASSLEGWNTEAFF. The CDR3 DNA reads TGCGCCAGCAGCTTGGAGGGGTGGAACACTGAAGCTTTCTTT. The whole variable domain, filled in from reference TRBV5-1 and TRBJ1-1, reads KAGVTQTPRYLIKTRGQQVTLSCSPISGHRSVSWYQQTPGQGLQFLFEYFSETQRNKGNFPGRFSGRQFSNSRSEMNVSTLELGDSALYLCASSLEGWNTEAFFGQGTRLTVV.

The J gene is TRBJ2-2, the V gene TRBV9, with 7 bases that match TRBD1. There are 14 residues in the CDR3. The ends lost 6 bases at V and 2 bases at J; junction bases unmatched: 4. Germline lookup yields CDR1 SGDLS and CDR2 YYNGEE. The CDR3 reads CASKGQINTGELFF. As DNA, the CDR3 is TGTGCCAGCAAGGGACAGATTAACACCGGGGAGCTGTTTTTT.

The chain combines TRBV7-2 with TRBJ2-5; 7 bases map to TRBD1. In germline, CDR1 is SGHTA, CDR2 FQGNSA. The CDR3 has 17 amino acids. J lost 2 bases, V lost 3 bases, and 12 bases had no gene match. The CDR3 spells CASSLIEGAGIQETQYF. The CDR3 bases are TGTGCCAGCAGCTTGATTGAGGGGGCGGGTATACAAGAGACCCAGTACTTC. The entire variable domain, with the rest obtained from reference TRBV7-2 and TRBJ2-5, is as follows: GAGVSQSPSNKVTEKGKDVELRCDPISGHTALYWYRQSLGQGLEFLIYFQGNSAPDKSGLPSDRFSAERTGGSVSTLTIQRTQQEDSAVYLCASSLIEGAGIQETQYFGPGTRLLVL.

The chain joins TRBV6-1 to TRBJ2-3, with TRBD1 matching over 7 bases. The CDR3 loop spans 13 amino acids. The germline V gene has CDR1 MNHNS and CDR2 SASEGT. After removal of 7 bases from V and 5 bases from J, the junction contained 6 bases not matched to a gene. CDR3 sequence (DNA): TGTGCCAGCAAACTGGGACAGAGAGATACGCAGTATTTT. Amino acids: CASKLGQRDTQYF.

As regards this clone: This CDR3 is also generated by other DNA sequences in the sample. The rearrangement joins TRBV19 to TRBJ2-7, with a tentative D call TRBD1 (5 bases). Trimming cost V 3 bases and J 0 bases, with 9 bases left between them. Germline V gene lookup returns CDR1 LNHDA and CDR2 SQIVND (reference sequence). The CDR3 contains 14 residues. CDR3 nucleotide sequence: TGTGCCAGTAGTATTCGTGACAGCTCCTACGAGCAGTACTTC. Its translation: CASSIRDSSYEQYF.

This chain links TRBV5-6 with TRBJ2-2; D remains unclear. Germline CDR1 SGHDT, CDR2 YYEEEE. Trimming shortened V by 6 bases and J by 6 bases, and 6 bases separated the two germline ends. The CDR3 has 11 residues. CDR3 sequence (DNA): TGTGCCAGCACCCGGTCCGGGGAGCTGTTTTTT. Translation gives CASTRSGELFF.

This clone has a count of ten or more. An end of the junction does not agree with germline; a read error may underlie this. The chain employs TRBV2 and TRBJ2-7, with a weak D call TRBD1 (5 bases). This CDR3 has 12 residues. Per germline, CDR1 SNHLY and CDR2 FYNNEI. As DNA, the CDR3 is TGTGCCAGCAGTGAAGTGCGGCGGACAATTTTCTTC. Encoded protein: CASSEVRRTIFF.

This chain's CDR3 is CASSSGLAGPGGEQFF. The CDR3 region has the DNA TGTGCCAGCAGCTCCGGACTAGCGGGGCCAGGTGGTGAGCAGTTCTTC. This rearrangement joins TRBV7-2 to TRBJ2-1, with TRBD2 identical over 12 bases. The germline gives CDR1 SGHTA, CDR2 FQGNSA. CDR3 length equals 16 residues. Trimming at V came to 4 bases and at J to 9 bases, leaving 10 bases not matched to a gene.

The chain has TRBV9 and TRBJ1-5; D ambiguous. The CDR3 consists of 14 residues. V was pared by 0 bases and J by 3 bases, with 7 bases between. Germline assignment: CDR1 SGDLS and CDR2 YYNGEE. As DNA, the CDR3 is TGTGCCAGCAGCGTAGGCGGGGTCAATCAGCCCCAGCATTTT. Amino acid sequence: CASSVGGVNQPQHF.

V is TRBV6-6 and J is TRBJ1-2; D is possibly TRBD1 (6 bases). This CDR3 contains 14 residues. The germline gives CDR1 MNHNY, CDR2 SVGAGI (reference sequence). Trimming removed 0 bases from V and 3 bases from J, with 8 bases in between. In DNA form, the CDR3 reads TGTGCCAGCAGTTACTCAGGGGGGGACTATGGCTACACCTTC. Encoded protein: CASSYSGGDYGYTF.

The chain has TRBV5-6 and TRBJ2-2; 7 nucleotides line up with TRBD2. After removal of 0 bases from V and 5 bases from J, the junction contained 4 bases not matched to a gene. The germline V gene has CDR1 SGHDT and CDR2 YYEEEE. The CDR3 sequence is 15 residues long. The chain's CDR3 is CASSLGGLSTGELFF. CDR3 in DNA: TGTGCCAGCAGCTTGGGGGGACTATCGACCGGGGAGCTGTTTTTT.

This chain uses TRBV30 with TRBJ2-1; 7 nucleotides match TRBD1. The V gene's germline CDR1 is GTSNPN and CDR2 SVGIG (reference sequence). This CDR3 contains 16 residues. J lost 9 bases, V lost 2 bases, and 16 bases had no gene match. The CDR3 DNA sequence: TGTGCCTGGAGTCTTTCAGGGGGTCAGCTATCTGGTGAGCAGTTCTTC. It is translated as CAWSLSGGQLSGEQFF.

This clone showed up just once. The chain links TRBV7-2 to TRBJ2-3, with TRBD1 identical over 11 bases. The V gene's germline CDR1 is SGHTA and CDR2 FQGNSA. This CDR3 contains 16 residues. The junction had 7 bases not matched to a gene; V was cut back by 5 bases and J by 3 bases. In DNA, the CDR3 is TGTGCCAGCAGCGTAACCGGGACAGGGGGAACAGATACGCAGTATTTT. Protein product: CASSVTGTGGTDTQYF.

This clone was seen a single time. V gene TRBV4-1 combines with J gene TRBJ2-5; D unresolved. Trimming pared 2 bases from V and 1 base from J, leaving 8 bases between. The CDR3 covers 14 residues. The germline CDR1 and CDR2 sequences are MGHRA and YSYEKL. The CDR3 region is CASSQTSVQETQYF. The DNA of the CDR3 is TGCGCCAGCAGCCAAACGTCAGTCCAAGAGACCCAGTACTTC.

V and J are TRBV28 and TRBJ2-3; 9 bases match TRBD1. Losses at the gene ends were 5 bases for V and 1 base for J; bases not matched to a gene: 7. The CDR3 loop spans 16 amino acids. Germline V gene data show CDR1 as MDHEN and CDR2 as SYDVKM. DNA of the CDR3: TGTGCCAGCAGTCCTACAGGGGGCGTGCGCACAGATACGCAGTATTTT. Protein: CASSPTGGVRTDTQYF.

V is TRBV5-3 and J is TRBJ2-7; possible D gene TRBD2, 6 bases. TRBV5-3 is an ORF; its function is uncertain. This CDR3 has 14 amino acids. The V end lost 2 bases, the J end lost 6 bases, and 15 bases lay between the germline ends. The CDR3 here is CARSFEGGRGEQYF. In DNA form, the CDR3 reads TGTGCCAGAAGCTTCGAGGGAGGCCGTGGCGAGCAGTACTTC.

The chain has TRBV29-1 and TRBJ1-4; 9 bases align to TRBD1. V lost 4 bases to trimming and J lost 4 bases; unmatched junction nucleotides: 13. CDR3 length: 17 residues. The V gene's germline CDR1 is SQVTM and CDR2 ANQGSEA. The CDR3 is CSVALLDRGDLNEKLFF. The CDR3 DNA sequence: TGCAGCGTTGCCCTTTTAGACAGGGGGGATCTTAATGAAAAACTGTTTTTT. Based on the CDR3 plus reference TRBV29-1 and TRBJ1-4, the full variable domain is SAVISQKPSRDICQRGTSLTIQCQVDSQVTMMFWYRQQPGQSLTLIATANQGSEATYESGFVIDKFPISRPNLTFSTLTVSNMSPEDSSIYLCSVALLDRGDLNEKLFFGSGTQLSVL.

The rearrangement links TRBV5-1 to TRBJ1-3; D call uncertain. Germline assignment: CDR1 SGHRS and CDR2 YFSETQ. This CDR3 has 17 residues. The V end lost 4 bases, the J end lost 0 bases, and 17 bases lay between the germline ends. The CDR3 region is CASSNTPNSRSGNTIYF. The CDR3 nucleotides are TGCGCCAGCAGCAACACCCCTAACAGCCGCTCTGGAAACACCATATATTTT.

V gene TRBV7-2 combines with J gene TRBJ2-5; 8 positions agree with TRBD1. CDR3 length equals 17 residues. The J segment lost 6 bases and the V segment lost 1 base, leaving 13 bases of the junction unmatched. Germline CDR1 and CDR2: SGHTA and FQGNSA. CDR3 DNA: TGTGCCAGCAGCTTAGTGGGCAGTGCAGGGGGCCCTAAGACCCAGTACTTC. Amino acid sequence: CASSLVGSAGGPKTQYF.

The chain employs TRBV5-6 and TRBJ2-1; tentatively, D is TRBD2 (6 bases). V was shortened by 4 bases and J by 0 bases, with 17 bases between the two germline ends. The CDR3 is 17 amino acids. Germline lookup yields CDR1 SGHDT and CDR2 YYEEEE. CDR3 in DNA: TGTGCCAGCAGCCCCGGATTAGCGGTCAGCTCCTACAATGAGCAGTTCTTC. This gives the protein CASSPGLAVSSYNEQFF.

The chain is built from TRBV6-6 and TRBJ2-1; 12 bases map to TRBD2. The germline CDR1 and CDR2 sequences are MNHNY and SVGAGI (reference sequence). The junction had 4 bases not matched to a gene; V was cut back by 6 bases and J by 4 bases. The CDR3 runs to 15 residues. The CDR3 bases are TGTGCCAGCAGCCCGACTAGCGGGGGATACAATGAGCAGTTCTTC. Encoded protein: CASSPTSGGYNEQFF.

The gene calls are TRBV11-3 and TRBJ2-7, with a weak D call TRBD2 (6 bases). The CDR3 spans 15 residues. V lost 0 bases and J 2 bases, leaving 11 bases between the germline ends. The germline V gene encodes CDR1 SGHNT and CDR2 YENEEA. The CDR3 protein is CASSLDPGVTYEQYF. The CDR3, as DNA: TGTGCCAGCAGCTTAGACCCGGGGGTCACCTACGAGCAGTACTTC.

The chain links TRBV11-3 to TRBJ2-3, with 7 bases aligning to TRBD2. The CDR3 length is 16 residues. Germline V gene sequence: CDR1 SGHNT, CDR2 YENEEA. Losses at the gene ends were 3 bases for V and 3 bases for J; bases not matched to a gene: 9. CDR3 region: CASSLMTGGGTDTQYF. CDR3 sequence (DNA): TGTGCCAGCAGCTTGATGACGGGAGGTGGTACAGATACGCAGTATTTT.